This entry lists 29 T cell receptor beta chains sequenced from one sample in a study of T cell repertoires in cytomegalovirus infection (dated by TCRdb to between 2019 and 2020). Sequenced using an Illumina HiSeq 1500. The public reads were reanalyzed by TCRdb: fastp trimming at Q25, MiXCR alignment, in-frame beta chains only. A single entry per CDR3 protein holds the most common genes and DNA from its merged rows. The sample records roughly 630,000 distinct CDR3 sequences, approximately 24% of which are singletons. The ten largest clones represent less than 10% of the sample. The sequencing sample was made of CD8+ T cells from PBMCs. These receptors all come from a human donor in good health (CMV status not recorded). Some clones in this sample may be carry-over from other donors' samples.

The chain combines TRBV7-8 with TRBJ2-3, with D uncertain. Per the germline V gene, CDR1 is SGHVS and CDR2 is FQNEAQ. This CDR3 contains 14 residues. V was shortened by 5 bases and J by 4 bases, with 13 bases between the two germline ends. CDR3 sequence: CASSGSGVADTQYF. CDR3 nucleotide sequence: TGTGCCAGCAGCGGTTCTGGGGTTGCAGATACGCAGTATTTT.

The chain couples TRBV28 to TRBJ2-7; perhaps TRBD1 as D (6 bases). The CDR3 contains 18 residues. CDR1 and CDR2 from the germline V gene are MDHEN and SYDVKM. V dropped 6 bases and J dropped 2 bases, with 26 bases sitting between them. CDR3 DNA sequence: TGTGCCAGCAGCACAAAATGGGACACCCGAAAGGAGACCTACGAGCAGTACTTC. Protein sequence: CASSTKWDTRKETYEQYF.

This clonotype was recorded a few times. The chain couples TRBV7-9 to TRBJ1-1, with a possible D match to TRBD1 (5 bases). Trimming took off 4 bases at V and 7 bases at J, with 13 bases between the two ends. Germline V gene data show CDR1 as SEHNR and CDR2 as FQNEAQ (reference sequence). The CDR3 has 13 amino acids. The CDR3: CASSSRTPYEAFF. CDR3 coding DNA: TGTGCCAGCAGCTCGAGGACACCGTATGAAGCTTTCTTT.

This clonotype turned up a few times. The rearrangement uses TRBV6-2 or TRBV6-3 and TRBJ2-2; D gene unclear. V was pared by 5 bases and J by 15 bases, with 16 bases between. Germline CDR1 is MNHEY and CDR2 is SVGEGT. The CDR3 contains 12 residues. The CDR3 nucleotides are TGTGCCAGCAGTCCCCGGACCGGTTGGATGTTTTTT. Its protein product is CASSPRTGWMFF.

Details on this clonotype: Possible read error: a much larger clone is one base away. The rearrangement joins TRBV6-5 to TRBJ2-5; D is possibly TRBD1 or TRBD2 (7 bases each). Germline values: CDR1 MNHEY, CDR2 SVGAGI. The CDR3 length is 14 residues. CDR3 DNA: TGTGCCCGCAGTCCCGACAGGGAGGGAGAGACCCAGTACTTC. Amino acids: CARSPDREGETQYF.

This clonotype was seen more than once but under ten times. V and J are TRBV13 and TRBJ2-1; 12 nucleotides align to TRBD1. Germline CDR1 PRHDT, CDR2 FYEKMQ (reference sequence). The CDR3 has 16 residues. Trimming cost V 5 bases and J 6 bases; bases outside gene matches: 8. The CDR3 nucleotides are TGTGCCAGCAGCCCCTGGGACAGGGGGCTTTTCAATGAGCAGTTCTTC. Protein sequence: CASSPWDRGLFNEQFF.

The chain combines TRBV13 with TRBJ2-2; D not certain. Trimming took off 9 bases at V and 3 bases at J, with 8 bases between the two ends. The CDR3 sequence is 12 residues long. CDR1 PRHDT and CDR2 FYEKMQ come from the germline V gene (reference sequence). The CDR3 region is CARRHDTGELFF. Here the CDR3 DNA reads TGTGCCAGAAGACACGACACCGGGGAGCTGTTTTTT.

V usage is TRBV20-1 and J usage is TRBJ2-3; D may be TRBD1 (6 bases). Germline V CDR1 and CDR2: DFQATT, SNEGSKA (reference sequence). V was clipped by 4 bases and J by 0 bases, with 14 bases between them. The CDR3 has 15 residues. Here the CDR3 reads CSATPGHLSTDTQYF. Written as DNA, the CDR3 is TGCAGTGCTACCCCGGGACACCTTAGCACAGATACGCAGTATTTT.

This clonotype was observed a handful of times. The chain couples TRBV6-1 to TRBJ2-1, with unresolved D. The V and J ends lost 7 bases and 3 bases respectively, with 16 bases between them. The CDR3 is made up of 15 amino acids. The germline CDR1 and CDR2 sequences are MNHNS and SASEGT. This CDR3 reads CASTLINSDYNEQFF. DNA of the CDR3: TGTGCCAGCACCCTGATTAATTCTGACTACAATGAGCAGTTCTTC.

V usage is TRBV14 and J usage is TRBJ2-7, with D possibly being TRBD1 or TRBD2 (5 bases each). V shed 8 bases and J shed 3 bases, with 8 bases lying between them. The CDR3 runs to 11 residues. Germline V gives CDR1 SGHDN, CDR2 FVKESK. This CDR3 is CASGTIYEQYV. Written as DNA, the CDR3 is TGTGCCAGCGGGACGATCTACGAGCAGTACGTC.

This clonotype was counted between two and nine times. V gene TRBV13 combines with J gene TRBJ2-3; D unresolved. The ends were cut back, 6 bases at V and 4 bases at J, with 8 bases in the middle. Germline V gene sequence: CDR1 PRHDT, CDR2 FYEKMQ (reference sequence). This CDR3 is 12 amino acids long. CDR3 sequence (DNA): TGTGCCAGCAGTTTTGCATCAGATACGCAGTATTTT. It codes for CASSFASDTQYF.

The chain links TRBV20-1 to TRBJ1-1; D may be TRBD1 (5 bases). This CDR3 region has 13 residues. Germline assignment: CDR1 DFQATT and CDR2 SNEGSKA (reference sequence). V lost 1 base and J lost 7, with 13 bases in between. CDR3 sequence: CSARGLGPGEAFF. The CDR3 DNA is TGCAGTGCTAGAGGTCTGGGGCCTGGTGAAGCTTTCTTT.

The chain has TRBV14 and TRBJ1-2, with D perhaps TRBD1 (5 bases). This CDR3 spans 14 amino acids. Germline V lookup: CDR1 SGHDN, CDR2 FVKESK. The ends were cut back, 1 base at V and 6 bases at J, with 12 bases in the middle. CDR3 nucleotides: TGTGCCAGCAGCCAAGTTGGGGCCCCGAATGGCTACACCTTC. It is translated as CASSQVGAPNGYTF.

This clonotype was found many times. The rearrangement uses TRBV5-1 and TRBJ2-7; the match to TRBD2 covers 14 bases. Germline assignment: CDR1 SGHRS and CDR2 YFSETQ. J lost 3 bases, V lost 2 bases, and 1 base had no gene match. This CDR3 has 15 amino acids. The CDR3 DNA follows: TGCGCCAGCAGCTTCGGACTAGCGGGAGGCTACGAGCAGTACTTC. Amino acids: CASSFGLAGGYEQYF.

This clonotype was observed at least ten times. The chain uses TRBV12-3 or TRBV12-4 and TRBJ2-5; no clear D gene. This CDR3 comprises 12 residues. V lost 6 bases and J 3 bases, leaving 8 bases between the germline ends. DNA of the CDR3: TGTGCCAGCAGGGGAACGGAAGAGACCCAGTACTTC. It is translated as CASRGTEETQYF.

Only a few counts were recorded for this clonotype. The gene calls are TRBV29-1 and TRBJ2-1; TRBD2 matches at 9 bases. Per germline, CDR1 SQVTM and CDR2 ANQGSEA. V shed 7 bases and J 9 bases; nucleotides not matched to a gene: 16. The CDR3 has 15 residues. CDR3 in DNA: TGCAGCGATCGGACTAGCGCCTCGCTTTATAGTGAGCAGTTCTTC. Encoded protein: CSDRTSASLYSEQFF.

Only a few counts were recorded for this clonotype. The chain combines TRBV2 with TRBJ1-5; 10 bases are a match to TRBD1. The CDR3 has 19 residues. Germline CDR1 SNHLY, CDR2 FYNNEI. J was trimmed by 0 bases and V by 6 bases; bases with no gene match: 14. The CDR3 protein is CASSGVSGTGADSNQPQHF. Here the CDR3 DNA reads TGTGCCAGCAGCGGTGTCTCCGGGACAGGGGCCGATAGCAATCAGCCCCAGCATTTT.

CDR3 bases: TGTGCCATCAGTGAGCGGGGGGGCTCCTACGAGCAGTACTTC. Protein product: CAISERGGSYEQYF. This chain joins TRBV10-3 and TRBJ2-7; 8 nucleotides align to TRBD2. CDR3 length: 14 amino acids. Germline V gene data show CDR1 as ENHRY and CDR2 as SYGVKD. V gave up 2 bases and J gave up 0 bases; unmatched junction bases: 0.

The chain joins TRBV7-9 to TRBJ1-2; possible D gene TRBD1, 6 bases. This CDR3 contains 14 residues. V was pared by 4 bases and J by 2 bases, with 11 bases between. Germline-derived CDR1 and CDR2 are SEHNR and FQNEAQ (reference sequence). CDR3 bases: TGTGCCAGCAGCTCGACAGGTGCCAACTATGGCTACACCTTC. As protein: CASSSTGANYGYTF.

V is TRBV20-1 and J is TRBJ2-3, with D possibly matching TRBD1 (7 bases). Per the germline V gene, CDR1 is DFQATT and CDR2 is SNEGSKA (reference sequence). This CDR3 comprises 18 residues. The V and J ends lost 4 bases and 5 bases respectively, with 28 bases between them. This CDR3 is CSANSPGGRTEVGDTQYF. The CDR3 nucleotides are TGCAGTGCTAATAGCCCAGGGGGGAGGACAGAAGTAGGAGATACGCAGTATTTT.

The rearrangement links TRBV6-2 or TRBV6-3 to TRBJ2-1; TRBD2 matches 13 bases. Trimming cost V 8 bases and J 0 bases; bases outside gene matches: 7. The CDR3 loop spans 17 amino acids. Germline CDR1 MNHEY, CDR2 SVGEGT. CDR3 in DNA: TGTGCCAGCCCGGGACTAGCGGGGCCCAACTCCTACAATGAGCAGTTCTTC. Its protein product is CASPGLAGPNSYNEQFF.

This clonotype was observed a few times. The gene calls are TRBV7-9 and TRBJ2-2, with TRBD1 matching over 7 bases. The V segment lost 5 bases and the J segment 5 bases; nucleotides outside the gene matches: 5. CDR1 is SEHNR, CDR2 FQNEAQ, per germline (reference sequence). This CDR3 comprises 14 residues. The CDR3 bases are TGTGCCAGCAGCCACAGGGGAGATACCGGGGAGCTGTTTTTT. As protein: CASSHRGDTGELFF.

This sequence joins TRBV7-9 and TRBJ1-1; no clear D. V lost 6 bases and J 11 bases, leaving 10 bases between the germline ends. Germline V gives CDR1 SEHNR, CDR2 FQNEAQ (reference sequence). The CDR3 runs to 10 residues. CDR3 in DNA: TGTGCCAGCAGGCGGAAGGAGGCTTTCTTT. Its translation is CASRRKEAFF.

The chain uses TRBV28 and TRBJ2-7, with a possible D match to TRBD1 (6 bases). The CDR3 has 13 amino acids. The ends were cut back, 4 bases at V and 3 bases at J, with 10 bases in the middle. Looked up from germline, CDR1 is MDHEN and CDR2 is SYDVKM. CDR3 sequence: CASSYSQGYEQYV. The DNA for the CDR3 is TGTGCCAGCAGTTATTCACAGGGCTACGAGCAGTACGTC.

The chain combines TRBV14 with TRBJ1-1; no clear D gene. Trimming removed 0 bases at V and 2 bases at J, with 10 bases between. Germline CDR1 reads SGHDN; CDR2 reads FVKESK. The CDR3 is made up of 15 amino acids. The CDR3, as DNA: TGTGCCAGCAGCCAAGATCCCACCTCTAACACTGAAGCTTTCTTT. This gives the protein CASSQDPTSNTEAFF.

In this sample, this clonotype turned up a few times. V and J are TRBV27 and TRBJ2-5; 8 positions match TRBD1. The CDR3 sequence is 14 residues long. The germline V gene encodes CDR1 MNHEY and CDR2 SMNVEV (reference sequence). Losses at the gene ends were 8 bases for V and 2 bases for J; bases not matched to a gene: 7. CDR3 sequence (DNA): TGTGCCAGCTGGGACAGGAGCTATCAAGAGACCCAGTACTTC. Translating it yields CASWDRSYQETQYF.

This clonotype was seen many times. The chain recombines TRBV28 with TRBJ2-7, with D possibly being TRBD2 (6 bases). CDR3 length: 18 amino acids. Germline CDR1 is MDHEN and CDR2 is SYDVKM. V shed 5 bases and J shed 0 bases, with 23 bases lying between them. The DNA for the CDR3 is TGTGCCAGCAGTCCTGTGGGGGGAATCGGGGCAAGCTCCTACGAGCAGTACGTC. Protein product: CASSPVGGIGASSYEQYV.

The CDR3 DNA follows: TGTGCCAGCAGCCGGGACAGAGGTCAGTTCTTC. Translated, it gives CASSRDRGQFF. This chain joins TRBV9 and TRBJ2-1, with 7 positions matching TRBD1. Trimming removed 4 bases from V and 13 bases from J; junction bases left unmatched: 5. CDR3 length: 11 residues. CDR1 and CDR2 from the germline V gene are SGDLS and YYNGEE.

In the case of this clonotype: As the CDR3 is not closed by the conserved phenylalanine or tryptophan, this likely results from a read error. The chain carries TRBV7-3 and TRBJ1-1, with 8 nucleotides matching TRBD1. The CDR3 is 15 residues long. The V gene's germline CDR1 is SGHTA and CDR2 FQGTGA. V was clipped by 4 bases and J by 2 bases; unmatched bases: 6. The CDR3 sequence is CASSSTGGGNTEAFL. The CDR3 DNA reads TGTGCCAGCAGCTCCACAGGGGGTGGAAACACTGAAGCTTTCTTG.